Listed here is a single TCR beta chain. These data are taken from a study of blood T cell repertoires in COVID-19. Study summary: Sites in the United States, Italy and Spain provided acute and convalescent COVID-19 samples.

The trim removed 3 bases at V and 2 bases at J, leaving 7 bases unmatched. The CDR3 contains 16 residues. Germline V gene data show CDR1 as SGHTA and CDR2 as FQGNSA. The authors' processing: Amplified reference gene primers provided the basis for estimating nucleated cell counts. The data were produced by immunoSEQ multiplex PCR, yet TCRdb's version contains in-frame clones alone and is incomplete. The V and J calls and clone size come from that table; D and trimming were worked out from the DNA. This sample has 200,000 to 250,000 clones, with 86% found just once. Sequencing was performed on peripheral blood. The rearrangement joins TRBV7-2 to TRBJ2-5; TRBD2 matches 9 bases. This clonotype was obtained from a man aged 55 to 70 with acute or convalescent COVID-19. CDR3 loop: CASSFGSSGAQETQYF. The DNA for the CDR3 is TGTGCCAGCAGCTTCGGGTCTAGCGGGGCACAAGAGACCCAGTACTTC.